One and the same sample provided the 21 T cell receptor beta chains below, sequenced in a study of blood T cell repertoires in COVID-19 (TCRdb year 2020). The library relied on the immunoSEQ multiplex PCR assay. This is the immuneACCESS table as TCRdb keeps it, with only in-frame sequences that have V and J called. A part of the clones is gone; compared with another copy, unresolved V genes explain less than half, and the rest is unexplained. In this sample the table shows 120,000 or so clones, around 77% of which occur a single time. The ten largest clones add up to 16% of the sample. The sequencing sample was made of peripheral blood. These receptors all come from a man in his fifties or sixties with active or convalescent COVID-19.

The chain couples TRBV6-5 to TRBJ2-1; weak D call: TRBD2 (5 bases). Germline lookup yields CDR1 MNHEY and CDR2 SVGAGI. The CDR3 sequence is 13 residues long. The V and J ends lost 3 bases and 11 bases respectively, with 14 bases between them. CDR3 region: CASSYSAGGKQFF. DNA of the CDR3: TGTGCCAGCAGTTATTCCGCGGGCGGTAAGCAGTTCTTC.

The chain recombines TRBV11-3 with TRBJ2-7; 7 bases align to TRBD1. V was clipped by 8 bases and J by 0 bases; unmatched bases: 4. Per germline, CDR1 SGHNT and CDR2 YENEEA. The CDR3 covers 13 residues. The CDR3 region is CASSRDSSYEQYF. Here the CDR3 DNA reads TGTGCCAGCTCCCGGGACAGCTCCTACGAGCAGTACTTC.

The CDR3: CASSPDRSSYNSPLHF. The CDR3 coding sequence is TGTGCCAGTAGTCCGGACAGGAGCTCCTATAATTCACCCCTCCACTTT. This chain joins TRBV19 and TRBJ1-6, with TRBD1 matching over 7 bases. V trimming: 5 bases; J trimming: 0 bases; junction bases outside the gene matches: 4. CDR3 length: 16 amino acids. CDR1 is LNHDA, CDR2 SQIVND, per germline (reference sequence). Full variable domain (missing parts from reference TRBV19 and TRBJ1-6): DGGITQSPKYLFRKEGQNVTLSCEQNLNHDAMYWYRQDPGQGLRLIYYSQIVNDFQKGDIAEGYSVSREKKESFPLTVTSAQKNPTAFYLCASSPDRSSYNSPLHFGNGTRLTVT.

This chain links TRBV6-2 or TRBV6-3 with TRBJ2-2; 7 nucleotides align to TRBD1. Germline-derived CDR1 and CDR2 are MNHEY and SVGEGT. Trimming cost V 5 bases and J 7 bases; bases outside gene matches: 13. The CDR3 consists of 16 residues. The DNA for the CDR3 is TGTGCCAGCAGTGGAGACAGGGTTAATGCAGTCGGGGAGCTGTTTTTT. As protein: CASSGDRVNAVGELFF.

The sample holds one count of this clone. The CDR3 loop reads CASSPVEETQYF. The CDR3 coding sequence is TGTGCCAGCAGTCCGGTAGAAGAGACCCAGTACTTC. V is TRBV7-2 and J is TRBJ2-5; no firm D call. Trimming shortened V by 6 bases and J by 3 bases, and 8 bases separated the two germline ends. This CDR3 contains 12 residues. CDR1 is SGHTA, CDR2 FQGNSA, per germline.

This clone was detected only a few times. The chain carries TRBV6-6 and TRBJ1-6, with 8 bases aligning to TRBD1. CDR1 is MNHNY and CDR2 is SVGAGI in the germline V gene (reference sequence). V was pared by 6 bases and J by 9 bases, with 10 bases of the junction left unmatched. This CDR3 contains 15 residues. The CDR3 bases are TGTGCCAGCAGACGGACAGGGTTTGAGGGTTCACCCCTCCACTTT. This sequence encodes CASRRTGFEGSPLHF.

V is TRBV11-3 and J is TRBJ2-7, with TRBD1 matching over 7 bases. This CDR3 spans 13 amino acids. The junction had 7 bases not matched to a gene; V was cut back by 5 bases and J by 6 bases. Germline lookup yields CDR1 SGHNT and CDR2 YENEEA. DNA of the CDR3: TGTGCCAGCAGCACAAGACAGGGTGGCGAGCAGTACTTC. It codes for CASSTRQGGEQYF.

The gene calls are TRBV11-2 and TRBJ2-3, with TRBD1 matching 7 bases. V trimming: 6 bases; J trimming: 1 base; junction bases outside the gene matches: 7. Germline CDR1 SGHAT, CDR2 FQNNGV. This CDR3 contains 15 residues. CDR3 region: CASSRGGAGTDTQYF. DNA of the CDR3: TGTGCCAGCAGTCGAGGGGGCGCGGGCACAGATACGCAGTATTTT.

This chain links TRBV29-1 with TRBJ2-5; D gene unclear. There are 13 residues in the CDR3. Trimming left V 2 bases short and J 5 bases short, with 12 bases between. Germline assignment: CDR1 SQVTM and CDR2 ANQGSEA. The CDR3 is CSVEIGPGETQYF. The CDR3 nucleotides read TGCAGCGTTGAAATTGGTCCCGGGGAGACCCAGTACTTC.

This chain uses TRBV7-2 with TRBJ1-4; 8 positions agree with TRBD1. The ends lost 2 bases at V and 7 bases at J; junction bases unmatched: 18. The CDR3 contains 19 residues. Germline V gene data show CDR1 as SGHTA and CDR2 as FQGNSA. CDR3 region: CASSLKWQGAGKTSEKLFF. CDR3 DNA: TGTGCCAGCAGCTTAAAGTGGCAGGGGGCGGGTAAGACCAGTGAAAAACTGTTTTTT.

This chain joins TRBV19 and TRBJ2-6, with D tentatively TRBD1 (5 bases). V was clipped by 2 bases and J by 4 bases, with 9 bases between them. Per germline, CDR1 LNHDA and CDR2 SQIVND (reference sequence). The CDR3 runs 15 residues. CDR3 sequence reads: CASSIPRAGANVLTF. CDR3 DNA: TGTGCCAGTAGTATACCCAGGGCCGGGGCCAACGTCCTGACTTTC.

There are a few counts of this clone. V and J are TRBV7-9 and TRBJ2-2; D is possibly TRBD2 (6 bases). Germline CDR1 reads SEHNR; CDR2 reads FQNEAQ (reference sequence). Trimming left V 5 bases short and J 3 bases short, with 10 bases between. The CDR3 spans 14 residues. The CDR3 here is CASSTEGHTGELFF. The CDR3 DNA sequence: TGTGCCAGCAGCACGGAGGGGCACACCGGGGAGCTGTTTTTT.

The rearrangement uses TRBV7-9 and TRBJ1-1; 7 bases map to TRBD1. Per the germline V gene, CDR1 is SEHNR and CDR2 is FQNEAQ (reference sequence). With 4 bases clipped from V and 0 bases from J, the junction kept 5 bases outside the gene matches. The CDR3 totals 15 residues. The DNA of the CDR3 is TGTGCCAGCAGCTCAACAGGGGTCATGAACACTGAAGCTTTCTTT. It codes for CASSSTGVMNTEAFF.

CDR3 amino acids: CASSGGVLEGGAEQFF. Written as DNA, the CDR3 is TGTGCCAGCAGTGGGGGGGTGTTGGAGGGCGGAGCTGAGCAGTTCTTC. The chain uses TRBV6-2 or TRBV6-3 and TRBJ2-1; TRBD2 matches at 7 bases. Germline CDR1 MNHEY, CDR2 SVGEGT. CDR3 length: 16 residues. With V trimmed by 5 bases and J by 9 bases, 16 bases remained unmatched.

The chain uses TRBV2 and TRBJ2-3; D is unclear. The CDR3 loop spans 12 amino acids. V lost 4 bases and J lost 10, with 12 bases in between. Germline V CDR1 and CDR2: SNHLY, FYNNEI. CDR3 DNA sequence: TGTGCCAGCAGTGTGAGGCCTCCAGCGCAGTATTTT. Translation gives CASSVRPPAQYF.

The CDR3 spells CASSQEGQSRSTQYF. The DNA for the CDR3 is TGCGCCAGCAGCCAAGAGGGGCAAAGCCGATCGACCCAGTACTTC. This sequence joins TRBV4-1 and TRBJ2-5; possibly TRBD1 for D (5 bases). This CDR3 comprises 15 residues. The V and J ends lost 0 bases and 7 bases respectively, with 15 bases between them. From germline, CDR1 is MGHRA and CDR2 YSYEKL.

The rearrangement uses TRBV4-3 and TRBJ1-6; no clear D. Germline V gives CDR1 LGHNA, CDR2 YSLEER. The CDR3 length is 13 residues. Trimming took off 0 bases at V and 9 bases at J, with 6 bases between the two ends. This chain's CDR3 is CASSQDRSSPLHF. CDR3 sequence (DNA): TGCGCCAGCAGCCAAGATAGGAGTTCACCCCTCCACTTT.

This clone came up once. This chain connects TRBV6-6 to TRBJ2-5; D is perhaps TRBD1 (6 bases). Germline V gene data show CDR1 as MNHNY and CDR2 as SVGAGI (reference sequence). The CDR3 extends over 16 amino acids. V dropped 5 bases and J dropped 1 base, with 17 bases sitting between them. CDR3 region: CASSPPFGQPQETQYF. The CDR3 coding sequence is TGTGCCAGCAGTCCCCCTTTCGGACAGCCCCAAGAGACCCAGTACTTC.

The chain links TRBV7-9 to TRBJ2-5; tentative D call: TRBD1 (5 bases). Between the trimmed V and J ends, which lost 3 bases and 3 bases, there was a span of 14 bases. In germline, CDR1 is SEHNR, CDR2 FQNEAQ (reference sequence). This CDR3 contains 15 residues. The CDR3 spells CASSLSGSYEETQYF. The CDR3, as DNA: TGTGCCAGCAGCTTGTCAGGGTCCTACGAAGAGACCCAGTACTTC.

This clone was found a few times. Compared with germline, one end of the junction differs, possibly owing to a read error. The chain carries TRBV4-2 and TRBJ2-7, with 8 bases matching TRBD2. Germline V gene lookup returns CDR1 LGHNA and CDR2 YNFKEQ. This CDR3 comprises 14 residues. DNA of the CDR3: TGTGCCAGCAGCCAAGATTACGCCGGGAGGGCCGAGGACTTC. Translation: CASSQDYAGRAEDF.

This clone was seen only a few times. J is TRBJ2-3 and V is TRBV27, with 8 bases fitting TRBD2. The CDR3 sequence is 17 residues long. The V segment lost 0 bases and the J segment 8 bases; nucleotides outside the gene matches: 13. Germline assignment: CDR1 MNHEY and CDR2 SMNVEV (reference sequence). The CDR3, as DNA: TGTGCCAGCAGTTTATCCAGGGTAGCGGGAACCTCTAGTACGCAGTATTTT. It specifies CASSLSRVAGTSSTQYF.